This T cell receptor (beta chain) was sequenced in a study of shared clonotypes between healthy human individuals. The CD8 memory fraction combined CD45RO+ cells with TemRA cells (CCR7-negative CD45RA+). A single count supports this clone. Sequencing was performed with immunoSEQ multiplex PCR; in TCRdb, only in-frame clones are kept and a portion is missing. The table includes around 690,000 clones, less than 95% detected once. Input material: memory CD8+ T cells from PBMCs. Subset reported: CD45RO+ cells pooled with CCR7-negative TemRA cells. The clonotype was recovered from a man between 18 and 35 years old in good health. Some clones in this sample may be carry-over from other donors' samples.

The CDR3 DNA sequence: TGTGCCAGCAGTCTCGGGCCAGGGGTCTACGAGCAGTACTTC. Translation: CASSLGPGVYEQYF. The genes are TRBV27 and TRBJ2-7; D perhaps matches TRBD1 (6 bases). CDR1 is MNHEY, CDR2 SMNVEV, per germline (reference sequence). The ends were cut back, 5 bases at V and 3 bases at J, with 14 bases in the middle. The length of the CDR3 is 14 residues.